This T cell receptor (beta chain) came from a study of untreated major depressive disorder. Participants with major medical conditions, Axis I/II comorbidities, regular medication or illicit drug use were excluded. Repertoires were generated with immunoSEQ multiplex PCR, while TCRdb's copy carries only in-frame clones and drops some. The table shows over 20,000 clones, with roughly 86% occurring only once. This TCR was sampled from a woman in her 30s in good health. The sequencing input was CD4+ T cells from PBMCs.

The CDR3 DNA reads TGCAGCATGCGGGGCCTGGGCGTTGACAATGGCTACACCTTC. This codes for CSMRGLGVDNGYTF. The chain uses TRBV29-1 and TRBJ1-2; D is perhaps TRBD1 (5 bases). Germline CDR1 and CDR2: SQVTM and ANQGSEA. Trimming removed 8 bases from V and 6 bases from J, with 22 bases in between. The CDR3 spans 14 residues. The full variable domain, its missing parts supplied by reference TRBV29-1 and TRBJ1-2, is SAVISQKPSRDICQRGTSLTIQCQVDSQVTMMFWYRQQPGQSLTLIATANQGSEATYESGFVIDKFPISRPNLTFSTLTVSNMSPEDSSIYLCSMRGLGVDNGYTFGSGTRLTVV.